A selection of T cell receptor beta chains follows, all from one sample in a study of cytomegalovirus exposure and HLA in healthy donors. Assay used: immunoSEQ multiplex PCR; TCRdb lists only in-frame clones, some missing. The sample lists about 77,000 clones, around 78% seen once, with around 4.2% in the top ten. The source material was PBMCs. These TCRs come from a man aged 35 to 55 in good health and CMV-seronegative. Each CDR3 is given with its conserved first and last residue. D genes are given only for firm matches. Where a row states a size, it is once, few, many or the class of an expanded clone; other rows omit it.

.	TRBV5-4	TRBD1	TRBJ1-4	TGTGCCAGCAGCCCCAGGTGGGGACAGGGGAGTGAAAAACTGTTTTTT	CASSPRWGQGSEKLFF
.	TRBV7-2	TRBD1	TRBJ1-2	TGTGCCAGCACTCTAGACCCCGGGACAGTTTATGGCTACACCTTC	CASTLDPGTVYGYTF
.	TRBV14	.	TRBJ2-1	TGTGCCAGCAGCTCACGGACTGGGTTGAATGAGCAGTTCTTC	CASSSRTGLNEQFF
.	TRBV10-2	TRBD1	TRBJ1-5	TGCGCCAGCAGGCCACAGGGGGTACAGCCCCAGCATTTT	CASRPQGVQPQHF
.	TRBV7-2	.	TRBJ1-3	TGTGCCAGCAGCTTAGGGCCCTGGAGCTCTGGAAACACCATATATTTT	CASSLGPWSSGNTIYF
.	TRBV9	.	TRBJ1-1	TGTGCCAGCAGCGTGGACAGTAAGCGGACTGAAGCTTTCTTT	CASSVDSKRTEAFF
.	TRBV5-6	TRBD2	TRBJ2-5	TGTGCCAGCAGCTTGGGACTAGCGGGAGTAGAGACCCAGTACTTC	CASSLGLAGVETQYF
.	TRBV6-6	.	TRBJ2-3	TGTGCCAGCAGTCAGGGGGGCGGGGGCACAGATACGCAGTATTTT	CASSQGGGGTDTQYF
.	TRBV7-8	TRBD1	TRBJ1-3	TGTGCCAGCAGCCCCCGGACAGGGAATTTTGGAAACACCATATATTTT	CASSPRTGNFGNTIYF
once	TRBV2	TRBD1	TRBJ1-4	TGTGCCAGCGACGAACGACAGGGGGGGAATGAAAAACTGTTTTTT	CASDERQGGNEKLFF
.	TRBV5-1	.	TRBJ1-4	TGCGCCAGCAGCTTAACGTTTATGAGTTCAACTAATGAAAAACTGTTTTTT	CASSLTFMSSTNEKLFF
.	TRBV29-1	.	TRBJ1-4	TGCAGCGTCCAATCTCCAGGGTCAAATGAAAAACTGTTTTTT	CSVQSPGSNEKLFF
.	TRBV30	.	TRBJ2-7	TGTGCCTGGAGTGTAGCGGAGGGCTCCTACGAGCAGTACTTC	CAWSVAEGSYEQYF
.	TRBV7-8	.	TRBJ1-5	TGTGCCAGCAGCTTAGCTGAGGATCAGCCCCAGCATTTT	CASSLAEDQPQHF
.	TRBV30	TRBD2	TRBJ2-1	TGTGCCTGGAGTGCACTAGCGGGAGCCTACAATGAGCAGTTCTTC	CAWSALAGAYNEQFF
.	TRBV4-1	TRBD1	TRBJ2-1	TGCGCCAGCAGCCAAGGGGACAGATCCAACAATGAGCAGTTCTTC	CASSQGDRSNNEQFF
.	TRBV6-6	.	TRBJ2-3	TGTGCCAGCAGTACAAAACCAGATACGCAGTATTTT	CASSTKPDTQYF
.	TRBV28	.	TRBJ2-4	TGTGCCAGCAGGGAGGACGGAAACAAAAACATTCAGTACTTC	CASREDGNKNIQYF
.	TRBV14	.	TRBJ1-1	TGTGCCAGCAGCCAAGATATTTTCCGCGAGGCTTTCTTT	CASSQDIFREAFF
.	TRBV7-3	TRBD1	TRBJ2-1	TGTGCCAGCAACCCAGGGACAGGCAACTACAATGAGCAGTTCTTC	CASNPGTGNYNEQFF
.	TRBV7-8	TRBD2	TRBJ2-7	TGTGCCAGCAGCTTAGCGCCCGGGAGGGCCTCCTACGAGCAGTACTTC	CASSLAPGRASYEQYF
.	TRBV6-4	TRBD2	TRBJ2-1	TGTGCCAGCAGAGGACTAGCGGCAAATGAGCAGTTCTTC	CASRGLAANEQFF
.	TRBV7-6	.	TRBJ2-2	TGTGCCAGCAGTGAAACTAGTGTAGGAGACGTCGACACCGGGGAGCTGTTTTTT	CASSETSVGDVDTGELFF
once	TRBV9	TRBD2	TRBJ2-1	TGTGCCAGCAGCGTATCTAGCGGGAGATCCTACAATGAGCAGTTCTTC	CASSVSSGRSYNEQFF